Listed below are T cell receptor beta chains from one sample, sequenced in a study of shared clonotypes between healthy human individuals. TCRdb keeps only in-frame clones here, not all; method: immunoSEQ multiplex PCR. The table shows some 1,100,000 clones, with approximately 80% occurring only once. Sequencing used memory CD4+ T cells from PBMCs. The origin of the receptors is a man younger than 35 in good health. Some clones in this sample may be carry-over from other donors' samples. Each CDR3 is given with its conserved first and last residue. A D gene is named only where the DNA matches it firmly. Clone size appears in some rows only: once, few, many, or a class for an expanded clone.

CDR3 DNA: TGTGCCAGCAGCTTAGAAGCGAACACAGATACGCAGTATTTT
CDR3 protein: CASSLEANTDTQYF
clone size: .
D gene: .
V gene: TRBV11-2
J gene: TRBJ2-3

CDR3 DNA: TGTGCCAGCAGAGTTTCGGTAGGTGAGCAGTTCTTC
CDR3 protein: CASRVSVGEQFF
clone size: .
D gene: .
V gene: TRBV28
J gene: TRBJ2-1

CDR3 DNA: TGTGCCAGCAGCGTAGGCCACAGGCCAACAGATACGCAGTATTTT
CDR3 protein: CASSVGHRPTDTQYF
clone size: .
D gene: .
V gene: TRBV9
J gene: TRBJ2-3

CDR3 DNA: TGTGCCTGGAGTCCTGATCGCAATCAGCCCCAGCATTTT
CDR3 protein: CAWSPDRNQPQHF
clone size: few
D gene: .
V gene: TRBV30
J gene: TRBJ1-5

CDR3 DNA: TGTGCCATCAGTTACGGGACTAGGAGCACAGATACGCAGTATTTT
CDR3 protein: CAISYGTRSTDTQYF
clone size: .
D gene: TRBD2
V gene: TRBV10-3
J gene: TRBJ2-3

CDR3 DNA: TGTGCCAGCAGTTACAGGGTACTTAATTCACCCCTCCACTTT
CDR3 protein: CASSYRVLNSPLHF
clone size: .
D gene: .
V gene: TRBV2
J gene: TRBJ1-6

CDR3 DNA: TGTGCCAGCAGCTCCAACAGAGGGGGTTTGGGCTATGGCTACACCTTC
CDR3 protein: CASSSNRGGLGYGYTF
clone size: once
D gene: .
V gene: TRBV7-2
J gene: TRBJ1-2

CDR3 DNA: TGTGCCAGCAGTTTTGAACAGGCTGATAGAAGCTCCTACAATGAGCAGTTCTTC
CDR3 protein: CASSFEQADRSSYNEQFF
clone size: .
D gene: .
V gene: TRBV27
J gene: TRBJ2-1

CDR3 DNA: TGTGCCAGCAGTCAAGGTGCCTGGGGACAGGGCTATGGCTACACCTTC
CDR3 protein: CASSQGAWGQGYGYTF
clone size: .
D gene: TRBD1
V gene: TRBV4-2
J gene: TRBJ1-2

CDR3 DNA: TGTGCCAGCAGCCTAGGGGTTGGAGTATACTACGGTGGCTACACCTTC
CDR3 protein: CASSLGVGVYYGGYTF
clone size: .
D gene: .
V gene: TRBV28
J gene: TRBJ1-2

CDR3 DNA: TGTGCCAGTAGTACCGGGGCATATGGAAACACCATATATTTT
CDR3 protein: CASSTGAYGNTIYF
clone size: .
D gene: .
V gene: TRBV19
J gene: TRBJ1-3

CDR3 DNA: TGCGCCAGCAGTTCCGGACTAGCGGGAGAAGAAGAGCAGTTCTTC
CDR3 protein: CASSSGLAGEEEQFF
clone size: .
D gene: TRBD2
V gene: TRBV5-1
J gene: TRBJ2-1

CDR3 DNA: TGTGTAGGGGGTACCGGGGAGCTGTTTTTT
CDR3 protein: CVGGTGELFF
clone size: .
D gene: .
V gene: TRBV29-1
J gene: TRBJ2-2

CDR3 DNA: TGCGCCAGCAGCTTGGCGTCTAGCGCTAACACCGGGGAGCTGTTTTTT
CDR3 protein: CASSLASSANTGELFF
clone size: .
D gene: .
V gene: TRBV5-1
J gene: TRBJ2-2

CDR3 DNA: TGTGCCAGCAGCCCCCAGGCAGTAGGGAATCAGCCCCAGCATTTT
CDR3 protein: CASSPQAVGNQPQHF
clone size: .
D gene: .
V gene: TRBV11-2
J gene: TRBJ1-5